The 27 T cell receptor beta chains given below trace back to one sample, sequenced in a study of blood T cell repertoires in COVID-19. Data came from immunoSEQ multiplex PCR; TCRdb stores just in-frame clones and leaves some out. The profile shows about 80,000 clones, about 86% of them singletons. Sequencing used peripheral blood. These receptors all come from a man older than 75 with active or convalescent COVID-19.

The rearrangement joins TRBV7-8 to TRBJ1-1; 7 bases are shared with TRBD1. Germline CDR1 SGHVS, CDR2 FQNEAQ. J gave up 1 base and V 4 bases, and 9 bases lay outside the gene matches. This CDR3 has 16 amino acids. CDR3 coding DNA: TGTGCCAGCAGCTCGACAGGGAAGGCGACGAACACTGAAGCTTTCTTT. This gives the protein CASSSTGKATNTEAFF.

This clone was counted only a few times. The chain couples TRBV27 to TRBJ1-6, with a tentative D call TRBD1 (6 bases). In germline, CDR1 is MNHEY, CDR2 SMNVEV (reference sequence). Trimming stripped 4 bases from V and 5 bases from J, with 15 bases between. There are 16 residues in the CDR3. The CDR3 DNA is TGTGCCAGCAGTTCGGGGGGGCTACCTGATAATTCACCCCTCCACTTT. Its protein is CASSSGGLPDNSPLHF.

The V and J genes are TRBV6-2 or TRBV6-3 and TRBJ1-5; no reliable D call. Trimming left V 3 bases short and J 6 bases short, with 18 bases between. CDR3 size: 16 residues. Looked up from germline, CDR1 is MNHEY and CDR2 is SVGEGT. Written as DNA, the CDR3 is TGTGCCAGCAGTTATGGGCCAGCCCGCCCCGGTCAGCCCCAGCATTTT. This codes for CASSYGPARPGQPQHF.

The genes are TRBV3-1 (or the pseudogene TRBV3-2) and TRBJ2-1; D is possibly TRBD2 (6 bases). The V gene lost 6 bases and the J gene lost 5 bases, with 17 bases spanning the gap. Germline CDR1 reads LGHDT; CDR2 reads YNNKEL (reference sequence). The CDR3 sequence is 15 residues long. CDR3 nucleotides: TGTGCCAGCAGATCAAGGTTGGAGGGCCACAATGAGCAGTTCTTC. Protein product: CASRSRLEGHNEQFF.

A single count supports this clone. The chain recombines TRBV7-3 with TRBJ1-1, with 9 bases identical to TRBD1. The V segment lost 5 bases and the J segment 4 bases; nucleotides outside the gene matches: 8. The germline V gene encodes CDR1 SGHTA and CDR2 FQGTGA. This CDR3 region has 15 residues. CDR3 amino acids: CASSPGQGYGTEAFF. The CDR3, as DNA: TGTGCCAGCAGCCCGGGACAGGGTTATGGCACTGAAGCTTTCTTT.

The chain joins TRBV9 to TRBJ1-1; 7 nucleotides agree with TRBD1. The CDR3 is 15 amino acids. In germline, CDR1 is SGDLS, CDR2 YYNGEE. Trimming cost V 3 bases and J 0 bases; bases outside gene matches: 5. The CDR3 region is CASSGRTGVNTEAFF. The DNA for the CDR3 is TGTGCCAGCAGCGGACGGACAGGAGTGAACACTGAAGCTTTCTTT.

The CDR3 DNA is TGTGCCAGCAGCTTGGCGAGGGCAGGAGCAAACACTGAAGCTTTCTTT. This translates into CASSLARAGANTEAFF. This chain connects TRBV5-4 to TRBJ1-1; D is unresolved. Per germline, CDR1 SGHNT and CDR2 YYREEE (reference sequence). The CDR3 covers 16 residues. Trimming took 0 bases from V and 2 from J, leaving 14 bases between them.

The chain is built from TRBV7-2 and TRBJ2-3; the D gene is possibly TRBD2 (5 bases). The CDR3 loop spans 15 amino acids. In germline, CDR1 is SGHTA, CDR2 FQGNSA. V was shortened by 5 bases and J by 2 bases, with 14 bases between the two germline ends. CDR3 in DNA: TGTGCCAGCAGCCAGCGGACTGGTTCCACAGATACGCAGTATTTT. Encoded protein: CASSQRTGSTDTQYF.

V usage is TRBV12-5 and J usage is TRBJ2-7; D remains unclear. Deletions cut 7 bases from V and 0 bases from J, with 10 bases between. The CDR3 consists of 13 residues. Germline V gene sequence: CDR1 LGHNT, CDR2 FRNRAP. The CDR3 reads CASVDRNSYEQYF. CDR3 nucleotides: TGTGCTAGTGTTGATAGAAACTCCTACGAGCAGTACTTC.

This sequence joins TRBV7-9 and TRBJ1-4; D not certain. V dropped 5 bases and J dropped 6 bases, with 16 bases sitting between them. The CDR3 spans 15 residues. Germline lookup yields CDR1 SEHNR and CDR2 FQNEAQ (reference sequence). DNA of the CDR3: TGTGCCAGCAGCCCCTCCGGGCGCGGGGATGAAAAACTGTTTTTT. Its protein is CASSPSGRGDEKLFF.

The rearrangement links TRBV30 to TRBJ1-3, with 7 bases lining up with TRBD1. Germline CDR1 and CDR2: GTSNPN and SVGIG (reference sequence). V lost 5 bases, J lost 6 bases, and 10 bases stayed unmatched. The CDR3 extends over 14 amino acids. The CDR3 reads CAWRDRQGANTIYF. CDR3 in DNA: TGTGCCTGGCGAGACAGACAGGGAGCAAACACCATATATTTT.

This clone was seen only once. The chain employs TRBV19 and TRBJ2-1; 8 bases line up with TRBD1. CDR3 length: 15 residues. Unmatched junction bases numbered 12, after V lost 4 bases and J lost 10 bases. Looked up from germline, CDR1 is LNHDA and CDR2 is SQIVND (reference sequence). The CDR3 DNA follows: TGTGCCAGTAGTACCTTGACAGGGGATCGTCGGGAGCAGTTCTTC. It specifies CASSTLTGDRREQFF.

This clone was seen only a few times. This chain uses TRBV11-2 with TRBJ2-5, with 9 bases lining up with TRBD2. The ends lost 8 bases at V and 5 bases at J; junction bases unmatched: 12. Germline-derived CDR1 and CDR2 are SGHAT and FQNNGV. CDR3 length: 15 amino acids. The CDR3 region has the DNA TGTGCCAGCGGGACGGGCGGGAGGGCCAGGGAGACCCAGTACTTC. Amino acids: CASGTGGRARETQYF.

The V gene is TRBV7-9, the J gene TRBJ1-2; D is unclear. Germline values: CDR1 SEHNR, CDR2 FQNEAQ (reference sequence). Trimming took off 4 bases at V and 4 bases at J, with 13 bases between the two ends. The CDR3 sequence is 14 residues long. DNA of the CDR3: TGTGCCAGCAGCTCGACTGAGGCGGTCTATGGCTACACCTTC. Residues: CASSSTEAVYGYTF.

The genes are TRBV28 and TRBJ2-3, with 12 bases identical to TRBD2. The CDR3 has 15 residues. Germline V gene lookup returns CDR1 MDHEN and CDR2 SYDVKM. J gave up 4 bases and V 5 bases, and 4 bases lay outside the gene matches. CDR3 loop: CASSRTSGNPDTQYF. As DNA, the CDR3 is TGTGCCAGCAGTCGGACTAGCGGGAACCCAGATACGCAGTATTTT. Based on the CDR3 plus reference TRBV28 and TRBJ2-3, the full variable domain is DVKVTQSSRYLVKRTGEKVFLECVQDMDHENMFWYRQDPGLGLRLIYFSYDVKMKEKGDIPEGYSVSREKKERFSLILESASTNQTSMYLCASSRTSGNPDTQYFGPGTRLTVL.

This clone was seen more than once but under ten times. This chain uses TRBV7-2 with TRBJ2-6, with TRBD1 as a possible D gene (6 bases). Germline V gene lookup returns CDR1 SGHTA and CDR2 FQGNSA. This CDR3 has 17 amino acids. Between the trimmed V and J ends, which lost 3 bases and 8 bases, there was a span of 20 bases. CDR3 sequence: CASSFRGSTWSTNVLTF. The CDR3, as DNA: TGTGCCAGCAGCTTCAGGGGTAGTACTTGGTCGACCAACGTCCTGACTTTC.

To note about this clone: At one end, the junction sequence differs from germline, possibly due to a read error. This chain links TRBV5-1 with TRBJ1-2; the match to TRBD1 covers 7 bases. Looked up from germline, CDR1 is SGHRS and CDR2 is YFSETQ. The CDR3 is made up of 15 amino acids. CDR3 loop: CASRLEQGPNYGYTF. The CDR3 DNA sequence: TGCGCCAGCAGGTTGGAACAGGGGCCTAACTATGGCTACACCTTC.

J is TRBJ2-3 and V is TRBV6-2 or TRBV6-3; 13 positions agree with TRBD2. The CDR3 totals 18 residues. Germline values: CDR1 MNHEY, CDR2 SVGEGT. The V gene end was trimmed by 4 bases and the J gene end by 2 bases; junction bases not matched to a gene: 9. CDR3 in amino acids: CASSWPIGTSGITDTQYF. Written as DNA, the CDR3 is TGTGCCAGCAGTTGGCCAATTGGGACTAGCGGGATCACAGATACGCAGTATTTT.

The chain couples TRBV11-3 to TRBJ2-2, with 10 bases matching TRBD2. With 4 bases clipped from V and 7 bases from J, the junction kept 9 bases outside the gene matches. The CDR3 spans 16 residues. Germline V CDR1 and CDR2: SGHNT, YENEEA. CDR3 amino acids: CASSSPRLAGDGELFF. The CDR3 region has the DNA TGTGCCAGCAGCTCCCCGCGACTAGCGGGTGACGGGGAGCTGTTTTTT.

This clone was counted once. The rearrangement joins TRBV15 to TRBJ1-3; no reliable D call. Germline V CDR1 and CDR2: LNHNV, YYDKDF (reference sequence). This CDR3 is 14 amino acids long. Trimming cost V 5 bases and J 4 bases, with 12 bases left between them. CDR3 amino acids: CATSARLQGNTIYF. Here the CDR3 DNA reads TGTGCCACCAGCGCACGCCTCCAGGGAAACACCATATATTTT.

The chain has TRBV6-5 and TRBJ2-3; tentatively, D is TRBD2 (5 bases). The CDR3 loop spans 14 amino acids. The V end was cut by 6 bases, the J end by 0 bases, with 10 bases between. Germline V gene sequence: CDR1 MNHEY, CDR2 SVGAGI. DNA of the CDR3: TGTGCCAGCAGAAACGGGGAGAGCACAGATACGCAGTATTTT. It yields the protein CASRNGESTDTQYF.

The chain links TRBV25-1 to TRBJ1-2; D unresolved. The germline V gene encodes CDR1 MGHDK and CDR2 SYGVNS. V was trimmed by 3 bases and J by 0 bases, leaving 20 bases between them. CDR3 length equals 18 residues. This CDR3 reads CASSDGRTTPPSNYGYTF. CDR3 nucleotide sequence: TGTGCCAGCAGTGACGGGAGGACCACCCCTCCCTCTAACTATGGCTACACCTTC.

The chain links TRBV27 to TRBJ2-5; 7 nucleotides agree with TRBD1. From germline, CDR1 is MNHEY and CDR2 SMNVEV (reference sequence). The CDR3 sequence is 15 residues long. The V segment lost 4 bases and the J segment 5 bases; nucleotides outside the gene matches: 10. The CDR3 protein is CASSSLGTVGETQYF. The CDR3 DNA sequence: TGTGCCAGCAGTTCCCTCGGGACAGTTGGGGAGACCCAGTACTTC.

The chain recombines TRBV20-1 with TRBJ2-4; D call uncertain. This CDR3 has 10 amino acids. The V gene's germline CDR1 is DFQATT and CDR2 SNEGSKA (reference sequence). V was pared by 6 bases and J by 7 bases, with 7 bases between. CDR3 protein: CSAQFNIQYF. The CDR3 bases are TGCAGTGCACAGTTTAACATTCAGTACTTC.

V gene TRBV28 combines with J gene TRBJ1-3; 7 nucleotides match TRBD1. The V segment lost 10 bases and the J segment 2 bases; nucleotides outside the gene matches: 2. CDR1 is MDHEN, CDR2 SYDVKM, per germline. The CDR3 length is 12 residues. The CDR3 nucleotides read TGTGCCACTGGGACAGCTGGAAACACCATATATTTT. This translates into CATGTAGNTIYF. The full variable domain, its missing parts supplied by reference TRBV28 and TRBJ1-3, is DVKVTQSSRYLVKRTGEKVFLECVQDMDHENMFWYRQDPGLGLRLIYFSYDVKMKEKGDIPEGYSVSREKKERFSLILESASTNQTSMYLCATGTAGNTIYFGEGSWLTVV.

J is TRBJ1-5 and V is TRBV7-2; TRBD1 is a possible D gene (6 bases). V gave up 1 base and J gave up 6 bases, with 13 bases separating them. The CDR3 consists of 15 residues. Germline V lookup: CDR1 SGHTA, CDR2 FQGNSA. This CDR3 reads CASSLGQGMSQPQHF. For the CDR3, the DNA is TGTGCCAGCAGCTTAGGCCAGGGGATGTCTCAGCCCCAGCATTTT. The whole variable domain, filled in from reference TRBV7-2 and TRBJ1-5, reads GAGVSQSPSNKVTEKGKDVELRCDPISGHTALYWYRQSLGQGLEFLIYFQGNSAPDKSGLPSDRFSAERTGGSVSTLTIQRTQQEDSAVYLCASSLGQGMSQPQHFGDGTRLSIL.

This clone appeared many times. V gene TRBV1 combines with J gene TRBJ2-3; TRBD2 was called by the table and not checked on the DNA. TRBV1 is termed a pseudogene. This CDR3 region has 17 residues. CDR3 loop: CTSSQAQGLAGHDTQYF. For the CDR3, the DNA is TGCACCAGCAGCCAAGCTCAGGGACTAGCGGGACATGATACGCAGTATTTT.